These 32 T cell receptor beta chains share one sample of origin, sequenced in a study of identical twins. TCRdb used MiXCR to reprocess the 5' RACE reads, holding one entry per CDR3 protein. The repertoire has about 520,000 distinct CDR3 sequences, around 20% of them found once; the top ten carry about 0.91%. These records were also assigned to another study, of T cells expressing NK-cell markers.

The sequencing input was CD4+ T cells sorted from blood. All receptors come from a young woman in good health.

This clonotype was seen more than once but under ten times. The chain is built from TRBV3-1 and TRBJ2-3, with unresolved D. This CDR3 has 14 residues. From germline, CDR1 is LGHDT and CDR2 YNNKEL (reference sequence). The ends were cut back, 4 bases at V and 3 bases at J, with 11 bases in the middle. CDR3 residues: CASSPSWGTDTQYF. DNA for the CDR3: TGTGCCAGCAGCCCCTCGTGGGGAACAGATACGCAGTATTTT.

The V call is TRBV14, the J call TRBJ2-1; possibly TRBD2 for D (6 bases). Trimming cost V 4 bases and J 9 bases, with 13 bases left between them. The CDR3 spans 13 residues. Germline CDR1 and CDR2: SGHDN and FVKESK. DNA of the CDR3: TGTGCCAGCAGCCGCGGGAAGGGTGGTGAGCAGTTCTTC. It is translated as CASSRGKGGEQFF.

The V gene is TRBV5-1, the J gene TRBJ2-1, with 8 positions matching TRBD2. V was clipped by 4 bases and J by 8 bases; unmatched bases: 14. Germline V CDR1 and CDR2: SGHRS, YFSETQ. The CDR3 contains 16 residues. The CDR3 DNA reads TGCGCCAGCAGCGATGCCGGGACTAGTATTGTCGATGAGCAGTTCTTC. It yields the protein CASSDAGTSIVDEQFF.

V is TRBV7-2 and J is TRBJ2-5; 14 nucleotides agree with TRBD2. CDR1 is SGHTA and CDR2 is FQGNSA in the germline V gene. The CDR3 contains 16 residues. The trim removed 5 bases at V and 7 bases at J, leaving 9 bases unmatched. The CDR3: CASSPRKTSGRVTQYF. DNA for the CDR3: TGTGCCAGCAGCCCCCGCAAGACTAGCGGGAGGGTGACCCAGTACTTC.

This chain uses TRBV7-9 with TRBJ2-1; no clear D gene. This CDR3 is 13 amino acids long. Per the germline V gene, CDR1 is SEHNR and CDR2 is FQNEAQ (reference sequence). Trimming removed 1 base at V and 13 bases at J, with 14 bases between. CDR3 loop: CASSLEARAPQFF. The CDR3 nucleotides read TGTGCCAGCAGCTTAGAAGCCCGAGCACCCCAGTTCTTC. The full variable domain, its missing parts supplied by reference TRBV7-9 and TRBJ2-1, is DTGVSQNPRHKITKRGQNVTFRCDPISEHNRLYWYRQTLGQGPEFLTYFQNEAQLEKSRLLSDRFSAERPKGSFSTLEIQRTEQGDSAMYLCASSLEARAPQFFGPGTRLTVL.

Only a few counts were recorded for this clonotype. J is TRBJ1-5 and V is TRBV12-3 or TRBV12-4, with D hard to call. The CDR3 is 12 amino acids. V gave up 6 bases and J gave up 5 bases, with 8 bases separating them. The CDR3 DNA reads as TGTGCCAGCAGACCCGGGGATCAGCCCCAGCATTTT. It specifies CASRPGDQPQHF.

The CDR3 loop reads CASSLELQTSRETQYF. Written as DNA, the CDR3 is TGTGCCAGCAGCTTGGAGTTGCAGACTAGCAGGGAGACCCAGTACTTC. This chain joins TRBV5-4 and TRBJ2-5, with 7 bases matching TRBD2. Germline trimming cut 0 bases from V and 5 bases from J; bases unmatched to any gene: 10. CDR1 and CDR2 (germline): SGHNT, YYREEE (reference sequence). This CDR3 has 16 amino acids.

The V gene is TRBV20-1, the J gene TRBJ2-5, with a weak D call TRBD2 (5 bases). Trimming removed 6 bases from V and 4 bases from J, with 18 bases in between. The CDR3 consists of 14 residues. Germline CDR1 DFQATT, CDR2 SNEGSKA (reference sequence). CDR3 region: CSAKAAPLLETQYF. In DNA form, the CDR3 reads TGCAGTGCGAAAGCGGCCCCGCTATTAGAGACCCAGTACTTC.

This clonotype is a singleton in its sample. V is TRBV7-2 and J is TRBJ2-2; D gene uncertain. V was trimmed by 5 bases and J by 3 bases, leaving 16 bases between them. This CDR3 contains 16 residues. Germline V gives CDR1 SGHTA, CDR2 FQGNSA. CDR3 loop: CASSLLGRRDTGELFF. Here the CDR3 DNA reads TGTGCCAGCAGCCTCCTTGGGCGGAGAGACACCGGGGAGCTGTTTTTT.

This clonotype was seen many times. The CDR3 spells CASSRANVYEQFF. The CDR3 nucleotides are TGTGCCAGCAGTAGGGCGAATGTATACGAGCAGTTCTTC. V gene TRBV6-1 combines with J gene TRBJ2-1, with D hard to call. The CDR3 runs to 13 residues. V was pared by 5 bases and J by 10 bases, with 15 bases between. Looked up from germline, CDR1 is MNHNS and CDR2 is SASEGT.

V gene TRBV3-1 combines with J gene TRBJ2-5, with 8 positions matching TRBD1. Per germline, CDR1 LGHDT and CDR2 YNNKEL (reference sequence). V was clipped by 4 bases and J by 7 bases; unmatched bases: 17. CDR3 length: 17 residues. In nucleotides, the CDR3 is TGTGCCAGCAGCCCCGGACAGGGTGGACCCCGATTACGGACCCAGTACTTC. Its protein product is CASSPGQGGPRLRTQYF.

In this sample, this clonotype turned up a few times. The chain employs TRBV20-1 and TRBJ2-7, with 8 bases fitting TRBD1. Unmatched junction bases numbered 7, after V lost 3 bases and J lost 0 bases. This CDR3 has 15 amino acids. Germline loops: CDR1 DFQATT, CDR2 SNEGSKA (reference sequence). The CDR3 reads CSASPATGVSYEQYF. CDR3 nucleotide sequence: TGCAGTGCTAGTCCCGCGACAGGGGTCTCCTACGAGCAGTACTTC.

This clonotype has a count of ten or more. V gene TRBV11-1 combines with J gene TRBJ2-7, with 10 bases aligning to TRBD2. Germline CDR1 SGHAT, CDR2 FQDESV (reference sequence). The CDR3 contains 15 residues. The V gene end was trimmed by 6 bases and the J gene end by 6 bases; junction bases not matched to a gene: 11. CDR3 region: CASRLSGGNLFEQYF. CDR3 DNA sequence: TGTGCCAGCAGACTTAGCGGGGGGAATCTATTCGAGCAGTACTTC.

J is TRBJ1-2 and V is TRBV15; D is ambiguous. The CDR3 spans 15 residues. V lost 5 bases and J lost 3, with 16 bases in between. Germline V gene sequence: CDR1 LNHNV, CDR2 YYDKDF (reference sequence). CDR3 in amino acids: CATSVFKGSDYGYTF. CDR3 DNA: TGTGCCACCAGCGTGTTCAAGGGCAGCGACTATGGCTACACCTTC.

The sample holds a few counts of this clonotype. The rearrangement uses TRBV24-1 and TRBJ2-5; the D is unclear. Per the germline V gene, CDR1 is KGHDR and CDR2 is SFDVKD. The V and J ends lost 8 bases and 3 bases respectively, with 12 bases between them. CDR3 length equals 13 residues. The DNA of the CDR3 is TGTGCCACCAATCTCCGGGCCGAAGAGACCCAGTACTTC. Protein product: CATNLRAEETQYF.

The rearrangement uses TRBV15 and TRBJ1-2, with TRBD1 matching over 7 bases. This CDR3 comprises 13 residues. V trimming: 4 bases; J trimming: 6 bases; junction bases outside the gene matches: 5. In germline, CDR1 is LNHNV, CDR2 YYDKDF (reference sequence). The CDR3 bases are TGTGCCACCAGCATAGGGACAGAGCATGGCTACACCTTC. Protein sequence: CATSIGTEHGYTF.

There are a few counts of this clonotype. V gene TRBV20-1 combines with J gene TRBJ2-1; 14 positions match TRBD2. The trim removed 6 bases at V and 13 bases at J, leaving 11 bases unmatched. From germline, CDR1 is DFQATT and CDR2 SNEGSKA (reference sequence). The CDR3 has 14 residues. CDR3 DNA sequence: TGCAGTGCCCCGACTAGCGGGAGGGCCGTCGGTCAGTTCTTC. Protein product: CSAPTSGRAVGQFF.

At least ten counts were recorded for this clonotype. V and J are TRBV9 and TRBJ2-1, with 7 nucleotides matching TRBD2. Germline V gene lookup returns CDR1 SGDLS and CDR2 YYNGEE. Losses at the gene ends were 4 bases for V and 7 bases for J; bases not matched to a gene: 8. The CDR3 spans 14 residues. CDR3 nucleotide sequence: TGTGCCAGCAGCATGCGGGAGCCGTTGAATGAGCAGTTCTTC. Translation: CASSMREPLNEQFF.

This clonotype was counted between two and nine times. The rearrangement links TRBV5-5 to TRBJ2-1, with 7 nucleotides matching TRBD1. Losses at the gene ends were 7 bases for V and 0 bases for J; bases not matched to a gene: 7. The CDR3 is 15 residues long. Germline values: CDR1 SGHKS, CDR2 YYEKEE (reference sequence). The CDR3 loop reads CASGLTGSSYNEQFF. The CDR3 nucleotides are TGTGCCAGCGGATTGACAGGGAGCTCCTACAATGAGCAGTTCTTC.

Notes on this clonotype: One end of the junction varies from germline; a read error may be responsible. The CDR3 nucleotides read TGTGCCAGCAGCAAGCGGACAGCTCCTAGCTCCTACAATGAGCACTTCTTC. This sequence encodes CASSKRTAPSSYNEHFF. The chain uses TRBV9 and TRBJ2-1, with D tentatively TRBD1 (6 bases). The germline gives CDR1 SGDLS, CDR2 YYNGEE. CDR3 size: 17 residues.

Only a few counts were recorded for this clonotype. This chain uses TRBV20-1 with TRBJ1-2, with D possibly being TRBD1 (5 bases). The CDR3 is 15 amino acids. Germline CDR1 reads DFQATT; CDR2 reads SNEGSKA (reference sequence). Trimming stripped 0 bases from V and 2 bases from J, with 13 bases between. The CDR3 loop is CSARDLGRRNYGYTF. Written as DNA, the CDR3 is TGCAGTGCTAGAGATTTGGGGCGCCGAAACTATGGCTACACCTTC.

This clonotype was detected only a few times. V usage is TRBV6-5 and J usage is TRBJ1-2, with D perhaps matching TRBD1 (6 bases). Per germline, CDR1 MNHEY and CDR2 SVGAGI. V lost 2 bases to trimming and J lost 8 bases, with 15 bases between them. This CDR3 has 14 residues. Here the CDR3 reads CASSYEGRGGGYTF. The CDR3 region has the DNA TGTGCCAGCAGTTACGAGGGCAGGGGAGGGGGCTACACCTTC.

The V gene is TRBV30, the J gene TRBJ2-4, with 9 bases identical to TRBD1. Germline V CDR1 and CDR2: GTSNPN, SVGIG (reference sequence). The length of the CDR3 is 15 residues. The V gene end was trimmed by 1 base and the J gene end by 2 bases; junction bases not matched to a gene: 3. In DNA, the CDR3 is TGTGCCTGGAGTGGGACAGGGGATTCCAAAAACATTCAGTACTTC. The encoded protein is CAWSGTGDSKNIQYF.

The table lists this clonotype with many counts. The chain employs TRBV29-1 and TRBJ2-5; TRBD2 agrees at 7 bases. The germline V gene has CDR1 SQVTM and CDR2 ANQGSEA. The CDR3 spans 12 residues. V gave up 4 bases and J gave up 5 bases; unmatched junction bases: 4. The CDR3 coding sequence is TGCAGCGTTGCCAGGGAGGGGGAGACCCAGTACTTC. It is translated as CSVAREGETQYF.

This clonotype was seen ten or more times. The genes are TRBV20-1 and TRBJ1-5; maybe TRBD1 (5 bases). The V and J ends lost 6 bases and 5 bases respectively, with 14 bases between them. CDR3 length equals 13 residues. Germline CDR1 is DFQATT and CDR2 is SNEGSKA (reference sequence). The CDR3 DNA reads TGCAGTGCCCATATTCAGGGAGATCAGCCCCAGCATTTT. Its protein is CSAHIQGDQPQHF.

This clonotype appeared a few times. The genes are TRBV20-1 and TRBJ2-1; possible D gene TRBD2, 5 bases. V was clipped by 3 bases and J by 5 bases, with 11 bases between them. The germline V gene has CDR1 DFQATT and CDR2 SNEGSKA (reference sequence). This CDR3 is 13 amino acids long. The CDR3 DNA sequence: TGCAGTGCTAGGCCTAGCCCTGACAATGAGCAGTTCTTC. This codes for CSARPSPDNEQFF.

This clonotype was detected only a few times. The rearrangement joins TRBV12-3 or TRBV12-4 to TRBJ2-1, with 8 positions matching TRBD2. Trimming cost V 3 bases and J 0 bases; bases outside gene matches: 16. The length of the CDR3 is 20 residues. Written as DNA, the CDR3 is TGTGCCAGCAGTTTGGGGACTAGTGTATTCTCGGTCGGCTCCTACAATGAGCAGTTCTTC. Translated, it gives CASSLGTSVFSVGSYNEQFF.

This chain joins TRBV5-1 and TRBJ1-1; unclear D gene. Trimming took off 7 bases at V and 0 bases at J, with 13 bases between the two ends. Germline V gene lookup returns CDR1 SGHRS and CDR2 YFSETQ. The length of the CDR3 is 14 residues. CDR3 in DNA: TGCGCCAGCCGACCTCTGACTATGAACACTGAAGCTTTCTTT. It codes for CASRPLTMNTEAFF.

CDR3 DNA: TGTGCCAGCAGCTTAGGAGTGCCCCCACGCGAGCAGTACTTC. This translates into CASSLGVPPREQYF. The chain employs TRBV28 and TRBJ2-7; D unclear. This CDR3 region has 14 residues. Between the trimmed V and J ends, which lost 6 bases and 6 bases, there was a span of 18 bases. The germline gives CDR1 MDHEN, CDR2 SYDVKM.

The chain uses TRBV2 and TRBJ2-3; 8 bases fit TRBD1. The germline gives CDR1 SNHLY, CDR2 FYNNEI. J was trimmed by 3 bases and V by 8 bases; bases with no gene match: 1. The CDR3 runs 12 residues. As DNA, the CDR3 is TGTGCCAGCCAGGGGGCTACAGATACGCAGTATTTT. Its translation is CASQGATDTQYF.

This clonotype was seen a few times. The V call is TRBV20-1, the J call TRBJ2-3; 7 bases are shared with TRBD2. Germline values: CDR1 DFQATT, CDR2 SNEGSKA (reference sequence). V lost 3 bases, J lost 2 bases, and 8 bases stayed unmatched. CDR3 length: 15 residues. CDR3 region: CSASQASGPTDTQYF. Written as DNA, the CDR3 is TGCAGTGCTAGTCAGGCTAGCGGTCCCACAGATACGCAGTATTTT.

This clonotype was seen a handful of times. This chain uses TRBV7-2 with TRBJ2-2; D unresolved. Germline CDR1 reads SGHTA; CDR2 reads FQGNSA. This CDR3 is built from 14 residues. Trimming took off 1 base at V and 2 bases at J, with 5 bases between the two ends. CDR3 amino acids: CASSLVYNTGELFF. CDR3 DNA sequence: TGTGCCAGCAGCTTAGTCTATAACACCGGGGAGCTGTTTTTT.